The 26 T cell receptor beta chains given below trace back to one sample, sequenced in a study of graft-versus-host responses after intestinal transplantation. For these receptors, no antigen is known. The table came from immunoSEQ multiplex PCR; TCRdb's copy has only in-frame clones and leaves some out. The data hold about 50,000 clones, with 80% to 95% observed a single time. The sample was unstimulated CD4+ T cells sorted from spleen or lymph node cells, taken before transplant. The receptor source for this set is a human donor who was the organ donor for an intestinal transplant.

The V call is TRBV20-1, the J call TRBJ2-3; possibly TRBD2 for D (6 bases). The germline V gene has CDR1 DFQATT and CDR2 SNEGSKA (reference sequence). V shed 6 bases and J shed 10 bases, with 14 bases lying between them. The CDR3 length is 11 residues. In DNA form, the CDR3 reads TGCAGTGCGACTAGGACTAACGCGCAGTATTTT. Its protein product is CSATRTNAQYF.

This clone occurred once. The chain combines TRBV28 with TRBJ2-1; 9 bases are a match to TRBD2. Germline V gene lookup returns CDR1 MDHEN and CDR2 SYDVKM. V shed 5 bases, J shed 12 bases, and the junction held 14 bases outside the gene matches. This CDR3 spans 15 amino acids. Written as DNA, the CDR3 is TGTGCCAGCAGTGGAGCTAGCGGGAAAGATGGCGGGCAGTTCTTC. It yields the protein CASSGASGKDGGQFF.

The chain links TRBV7-9 to TRBJ1-3; D uncertain. The V gene lost 3 bases and the J gene lost 7 bases, with 10 bases spanning the gap. In germline, CDR1 is SEHNR, CDR2 FQNEAQ (reference sequence). There are 13 residues in the CDR3. In DNA, the CDR3 is TGTGCCAGCAGCTTCGGCGGGTTGAACACCATATATTTT. This translates into CASSFGGLNTIYF.

The chain has TRBV19 and TRBJ2-4; D possibly corresponds to TRBD2 (5 bases). The CDR3 runs to 17 residues. V lost 0 bases to trimming and J lost 1 base, with 13 bases between them. Germline lookup yields CDR1 LNHDA and CDR2 SQIVND (reference sequence). CDR3 sequence reads: CASSIDHVGEAKNIQYF. The CDR3 DNA sequence: TGTGCCAGTAGTATAGATCATGTGGGAGAGGCCAAAAACATTCAGTACTTC.

The chain is built from TRBV7-2 and TRBJ2-7; D may be TRBD1 or TRBD2 (5 bases each). V lost 5 bases and J lost 6, with 20 bases in between. Germline V lookup: CDR1 SGHTA, CDR2 FQGNSA. The CDR3 totals 15 residues. The CDR3 region has the DNA TGTGCCAGCAGCAAAGAGGGGTATGATGGGGGCGAGCAGTACTTC. Translating it yields CASSKEGYDGGEQYF.

This sequence joins TRBV27 and TRBJ2-6; 7 nucleotides match TRBD2. The length of the CDR3 is 18 residues. V lost 6 bases to trimming and J lost 0 bases; unmatched junction nucleotides: 11. In germline, CDR1 is MNHEY, CDR2 SMNVEV (reference sequence). CDR3 coding DNA: TGTGCCAGCAGAACCTTTACGGGGAGGGCCTCTGGGGCCAACGTCCTGACTTTC. This translates into CASRTFTGRASGANVLTF.

V is TRBV7-9 and J is TRBJ1-2; no firm D call. Germline values: CDR1 SEHNR, CDR2 FQNEAQ (reference sequence). The CDR3 consists of 13 residues. Trimming removed 3 bases from V and 2 bases from J, with 7 bases in between. CDR3 sequence reads: CASSFEDNYGYTF. As DNA, the CDR3 is TGTGCCAGCAGCTTTGAGGACAACTATGGCTACACCTTC.

The chain has TRBV14 and TRBJ2-7; 8 nucleotides line up with TRBD1. V was clipped by 3 bases and J by 2 bases; unmatched bases: 3. Looked up from germline, CDR1 is SGHDN and CDR2 is FVKESK. The CDR3 consists of 14 residues. The CDR3 DNA reads TGTGCCAGCAGCCAGGGGACAGGTCCCTACGAGCAGTACTTC. Translated, it gives CASSQGTGPYEQYF.

This clone occurred once. This chain joins TRBV7-2 and TRBJ2-2; D perhaps matches TRBD2 (6 bases). Germline-derived CDR1 and CDR2 are SGHTA and FQGNSA. The CDR3 length is 15 residues. The V and J ends lost 0 bases and 4 bases respectively, with 9 bases between them. DNA for the CDR3: TGTGCCAGCAGCTTAGCGGGAGGAGGCACCGGGGAGCTGTTTTTT. Translation: CASSLAGGGTGELFF.

This clone has just one count. This rearrangement joins TRBV2 to TRBJ2-7; perhaps TRBD2 as D (6 bases). CDR3 length: 15 amino acids. The V end was cut by 2 bases, the J end by 4 bases, with 15 bases between. Per germline, CDR1 SNHLY and CDR2 FYNNEI. CDR3 sequence (DNA): TGTGCCAGCAGTGAAACTGGGACTCCGGGGTACGAGCAGTACTTC. This gives the protein CASSETGTPGYEQYF.

This clone was picked up a small number of times. This chain links TRBV2 with TRBJ2-3; D not resolved. V lost 0 bases and J 0 bases, leaving 7 bases between the germline ends. Germline V CDR1 and CDR2: SNHLY, FYNNEI. The CDR3 extends over 15 amino acids. The CDR3 DNA reads TGTGCCAGCAGTGAAGCGGAGCAGAGCACAGATACGCAGTATTTT. The encoded protein is CASSEAEQSTDTQYF.

This chain links TRBV14 with TRBJ1-1; TRBD1 matches 8 bases. Germline values: CDR1 SGHDN, CDR2 FVKESK. V lost 2 bases to trimming and J lost 6 bases; unmatched junction nucleotides: 5. The CDR3 runs 14 residues. CDR3: CASSQISGGPEAFF. The CDR3 bases are TGTGCCAGCAGCCAAATCTCAGGGGGCCCTGAAGCTTTCTTT.

The V gene is TRBV28, the J gene TRBJ2-3; no firm D call. This CDR3 region has 14 residues. The germline CDR1 and CDR2 sequences are MDHEN and SYDVKM. V was clipped by 5 bases and J by 0 bases, with 9 bases between them. CDR3 nucleotide sequence: TGTGCCAGCAGTCCCCCGGACAGCACAGATACGCAGTATTTT. It is translated as CASSPPDSTDTQYF.

This clone has just one count. The chain carries TRBV4-2 and TRBJ2-2, with TRBD2 matching 7 bases. The CDR3 length is 16 residues. The germline V gene encodes CDR1 LGHNA and CDR2 YNFKEQ. J lost 2 bases, V lost 0 bases, and 3 bases had no gene match. The CDR3 DNA sequence: TGTGCCAGCAGCCAAGAAGCGGGAACCAACACCGGGGAGCTGTTTTTT. This sequence encodes CASSQEAGTNTGELFF.

This chain connects TRBV7-9 to TRBJ2-2; maybe TRBD2 (5 bases). CDR3 size: 15 residues. Germline loops: CDR1 SEHNR, CDR2 FQNEAQ (reference sequence). The germline V and J ends were trimmed by 5 bases and 1 base, with 11 bases remaining between them. The CDR3 DNA reads as TGTGCCAGCAGCCCGGGCGAGGGGAACACCGGGGAGCTGTTTTTT. Translation: CASSPGEGNTGELFF.

The chain's CDR3 is CAWSPGLAVNEQFF. CDR3 coding DNA: TGTGCCTGGAGTCCCGGACTAGCGGTTAATGAGCAGTTCTTC. V and J are TRBV30 and TRBJ2-1; 10 nucleotides align to TRBD2. CDR3 length: 14 amino acids. J lost 7 bases, V lost 2 bases, and 5 bases had no gene match. Germline values: CDR1 GTSNPN, CDR2 SVGIG (reference sequence).

This chain connects TRBV9 to TRBJ2-1; 10 bases map to TRBD2. Germline assignment: CDR1 SGDLS and CDR2 YYNGEE. The V and J ends lost 4 bases and 4 bases, in that order; junction bases with no gene match: 5. CDR3 length equals 15 residues. Here the CDR3 reads CASSPRAGGYNEQFF. The CDR3 coding sequence is TGTGCCAGCAGCCCCCGAGCGGGAGGGTACAATGAGCAGTTCTTC. The full variable domain, rest sourced from reference TRBV9 and TRBJ2-1, is DSGVTQTPKHLITATGQRVTLRCSPRSGDLSVYWYQQSLDQGLQFLIQYYNGEERAKGNILERFSAQQFPDLHSELNLSSLELGDSALYFCASSPRAGGYNEQFFGPGTRLTVL.

The chain joins TRBV28 to TRBJ2-1, with TRBD2 identical over 8 bases. The trim removed 6 bases at V and 4 bases at J, leaving 8 bases unmatched. Germline CDR1 MDHEN, CDR2 SYDVKM. This CDR3 has 15 residues. The CDR3: CASSPSGRGYNEQFF. In DNA, the CDR3 is TGTGCCAGCAGCCCCAGCGGGAGAGGGTACAATGAGCAGTTCTTC.

This chain connects TRBV5-4 to TRBJ2-5, with 7 bases identical to TRBD2. The V segment lost 4 bases and the J segment 4 bases; nucleotides outside the gene matches: 10. The CDR3 is 15 residues long. Germline assignment: CDR1 SGHNT and CDR2 YYREEE (reference sequence). The DNA of the CDR3 is TGTGCCAGCAGCCAAGGCGGGAGTAGGGGAGAGACCCAGTACTTC. Translation: CASSQGGSRGETQYF.

The V and J genes are TRBV2 and TRBJ1-1, with 8 bases fitting TRBD1. This CDR3 is 14 amino acids long. The V segment lost 6 bases and the J segment 3 bases; nucleotides outside the gene matches: 6. The germline gives CDR1 SNHLY, CDR2 FYNNEI. The CDR3 region is CASRDRARYTEAFF. DNA for the CDR3: TGTGCCAGCAGGGACAGGGCCCGATACACTGAAGCTTTCTTT.

V is TRBV6-5 and J is TRBJ2-7; TRBD1 matches 7 bases. The CDR3 runs to 15 residues. With 5 bases clipped from V and 0 bases from J, the junction kept 7 bases outside the gene matches. Germline V gives CDR1 MNHEY, CDR2 SVGAGI. The CDR3 DNA follows: TGTGCCAGCAGTACTCGGACAGGTATCTCCTACGAGCAGTACTTC. Its protein product is CASSTRTGISYEQYF.

The V gene is TRBV28, the J gene TRBJ2-7, with 10 nucleotides matching TRBD1. V gave up 3 bases and J gave up 1 base; unmatched junction bases: 3. The CDR3 has 15 amino acids. Germline V gene data show CDR1 as MDHEN and CDR2 as SYDVKM. The CDR3 region is CASSFGGQGSYEQYF. CDR3 sequence (DNA): TGTGCCAGCAGTTTTGGGGGACAGGGGTCCTACGAGCAGTACTTC.

The J gene is TRBJ2-7, the V gene TRBV28; D is possibly TRBD1 (5 bases). The CDR3 runs to 15 residues. CDR1 and CDR2 (germline): MDHEN, SYDVKM. V lost 5 bases and J 0 bases, leaving 14 bases between the germline ends. CDR3 bases: TGTGCCAGCAGTCTACCAGGGTTCAGCTCCTACGAGCAGTACTTC. Its protein product is CASSLPGFSSYEQYF.

V is TRBV4-1 and J is TRBJ1-5; D unclear. The CDR3 sequence is 16 residues long. Germline V gene sequence: CDR1 MGHRA, CDR2 YSYEKL. The V end lost 4 bases, the J end lost 2 bases, and 15 bases lay between the germline ends. In DNA form, the CDR3 reads TGCGCCAGCAGCCCGTTAAATTTACCCCGCAATCAGCCCCAGCATTTT. Protein sequence: CASSPLNLPRNQPQHF.

This chain uses TRBV4-1 with TRBJ2-2; TRBD2 matches at 10 bases. Germline values: CDR1 MGHRA, CDR2 YSYEKL. This CDR3 spans 17 amino acids. V was pared by 0 bases and J by 5 bases, with 6 bases of the junction left unmatched. Here the CDR3 reads CASSQDERGGWTGELFF. In DNA form, the CDR3 reads TGCGCCAGCAGCCAAGATGAGCGGGGGGGCTGGACCGGGGAGCTGTTTTTT.

The rearrangement links TRBV7-3 to TRBJ2-5, with 9 positions matching TRBD1. The length of the CDR3 is 12 residues. V lost 5 bases and J lost 13; bases outside the gene matches: 8. CDR1 SGHTA and CDR2 FQGTGA come from the germline V gene. Here the CDR3 DNA reads TGTGCCAGCAGCCCGGGACAGGGAGGGTTGTACTTC. It is translated as CASSPGQGGLYF.